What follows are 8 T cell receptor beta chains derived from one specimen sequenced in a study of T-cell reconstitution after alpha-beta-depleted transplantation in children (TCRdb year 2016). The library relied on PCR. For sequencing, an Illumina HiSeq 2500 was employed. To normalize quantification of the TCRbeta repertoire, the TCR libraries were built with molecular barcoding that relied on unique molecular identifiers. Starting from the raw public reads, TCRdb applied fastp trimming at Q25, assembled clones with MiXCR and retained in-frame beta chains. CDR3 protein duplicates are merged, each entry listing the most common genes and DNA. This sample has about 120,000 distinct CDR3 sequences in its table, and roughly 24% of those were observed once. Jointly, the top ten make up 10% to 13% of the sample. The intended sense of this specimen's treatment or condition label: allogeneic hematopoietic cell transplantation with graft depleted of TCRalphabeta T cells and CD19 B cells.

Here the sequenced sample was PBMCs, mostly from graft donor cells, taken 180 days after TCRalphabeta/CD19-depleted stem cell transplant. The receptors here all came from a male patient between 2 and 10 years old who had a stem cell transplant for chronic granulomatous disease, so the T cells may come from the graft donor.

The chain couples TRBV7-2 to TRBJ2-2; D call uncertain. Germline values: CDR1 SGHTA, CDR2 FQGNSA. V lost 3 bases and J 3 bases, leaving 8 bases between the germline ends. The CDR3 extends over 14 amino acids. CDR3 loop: CASSLERHTGELFF. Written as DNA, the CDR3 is TGTGCCAGCAGCTTGGAACGGCACACCGGGGAGCTGTTTTTT.

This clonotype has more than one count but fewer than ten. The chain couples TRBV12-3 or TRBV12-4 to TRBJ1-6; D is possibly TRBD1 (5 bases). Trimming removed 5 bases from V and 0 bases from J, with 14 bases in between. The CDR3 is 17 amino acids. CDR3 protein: CASSRLDKSSYNSPLHF. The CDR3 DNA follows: TGTGCCAGCAGTCGCCTGGACAAGAGCTCCTATAATTCACCCCTCCACTTT.

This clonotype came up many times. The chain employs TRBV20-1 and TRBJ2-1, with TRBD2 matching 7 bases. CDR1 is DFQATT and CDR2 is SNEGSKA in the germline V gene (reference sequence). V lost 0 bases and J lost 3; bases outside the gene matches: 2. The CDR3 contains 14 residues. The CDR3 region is CSARDRTSYNEQFF. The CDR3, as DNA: TGCAGTGCTAGAGACCGGACTAGCTACAATGAGCAGTTCTTC.

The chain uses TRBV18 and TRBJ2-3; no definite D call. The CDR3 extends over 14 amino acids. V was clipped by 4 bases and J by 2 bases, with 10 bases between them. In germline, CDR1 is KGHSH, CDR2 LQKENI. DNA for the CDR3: TGTGCCAGCTCACTTGGGCCACACACAGATACGCAGTATTTT. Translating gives CASSLGPHTDTQYF. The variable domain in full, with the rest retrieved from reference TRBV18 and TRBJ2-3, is NAGVMQNPRHLVRRRGQEARLRCSPMKGHSHVYWYRQLPEEGLKFMVYLQKENIIDESGMPKERFSAEFPKEGPSILRIQQVVRGDSAAYFCASSLGPHTDTQYFGPGTRLTVL.

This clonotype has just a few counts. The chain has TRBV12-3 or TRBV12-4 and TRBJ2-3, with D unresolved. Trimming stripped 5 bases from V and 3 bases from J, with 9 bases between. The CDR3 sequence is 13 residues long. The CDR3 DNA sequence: TGTGCCAGCAGTCCAGACGGGACAGATACGCAGTATTTT. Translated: CASSPDGTDTQYF.

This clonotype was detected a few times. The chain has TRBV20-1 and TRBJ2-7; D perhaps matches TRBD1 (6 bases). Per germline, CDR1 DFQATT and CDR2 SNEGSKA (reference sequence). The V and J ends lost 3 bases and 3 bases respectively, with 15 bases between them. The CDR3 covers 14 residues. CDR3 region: CSASFQQGDYEQYF. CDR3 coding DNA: TGCAGTGCTAGTTTTCAACAGGGCGACTACGAGCAGTACTTC.

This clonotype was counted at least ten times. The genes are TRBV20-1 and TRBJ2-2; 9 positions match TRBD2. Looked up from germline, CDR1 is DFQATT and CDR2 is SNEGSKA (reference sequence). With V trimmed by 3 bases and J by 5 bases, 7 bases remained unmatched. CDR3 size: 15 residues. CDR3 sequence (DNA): TGCAGTGCTAGTACGCGGGAGGGAGAAACCGGGGAGCTGTTTTTT. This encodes CSASTREGETGELFF.

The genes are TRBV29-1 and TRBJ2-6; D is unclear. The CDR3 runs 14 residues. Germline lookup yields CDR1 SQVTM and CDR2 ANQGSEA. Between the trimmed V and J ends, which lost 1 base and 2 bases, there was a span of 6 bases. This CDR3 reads CSVEGQTGANVLTF. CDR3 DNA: TGCAGCGTTGAAGGGCAGACTGGGGCCAACGTCCTGACTTTC.